The clone carrying this T cell receptor (beta chain) was found a few times. Unmatched junction bases numbered 3, after V lost 5 bases and J lost 6 bases. The CDR3 extends over 11 amino acids. Germline assignment: CDR1 DFQATT and CDR2 SNEGSKA (reference sequence). The data derive from a study of cytomegalovirus exposure and HLA in healthy donors. The assay was immunoSEQ multiplex PCR, and TCRdb's table has in-frame clones only and misses some. The profile shows some 210,000 clones, roughly 84% of them singletons. This chain links TRBV20-1 with TRBJ1-2; 7 nucleotides align to TRBD1. Sequencing used PBMCs. The sequence was collected from a woman aged 18-30 years in good health and CMV-seropositive. The CDR3 bases are TGCAGTGCTCAGGGGGTGGATGGCTACACCTTC. Protein: CSAQGVDGYTF.